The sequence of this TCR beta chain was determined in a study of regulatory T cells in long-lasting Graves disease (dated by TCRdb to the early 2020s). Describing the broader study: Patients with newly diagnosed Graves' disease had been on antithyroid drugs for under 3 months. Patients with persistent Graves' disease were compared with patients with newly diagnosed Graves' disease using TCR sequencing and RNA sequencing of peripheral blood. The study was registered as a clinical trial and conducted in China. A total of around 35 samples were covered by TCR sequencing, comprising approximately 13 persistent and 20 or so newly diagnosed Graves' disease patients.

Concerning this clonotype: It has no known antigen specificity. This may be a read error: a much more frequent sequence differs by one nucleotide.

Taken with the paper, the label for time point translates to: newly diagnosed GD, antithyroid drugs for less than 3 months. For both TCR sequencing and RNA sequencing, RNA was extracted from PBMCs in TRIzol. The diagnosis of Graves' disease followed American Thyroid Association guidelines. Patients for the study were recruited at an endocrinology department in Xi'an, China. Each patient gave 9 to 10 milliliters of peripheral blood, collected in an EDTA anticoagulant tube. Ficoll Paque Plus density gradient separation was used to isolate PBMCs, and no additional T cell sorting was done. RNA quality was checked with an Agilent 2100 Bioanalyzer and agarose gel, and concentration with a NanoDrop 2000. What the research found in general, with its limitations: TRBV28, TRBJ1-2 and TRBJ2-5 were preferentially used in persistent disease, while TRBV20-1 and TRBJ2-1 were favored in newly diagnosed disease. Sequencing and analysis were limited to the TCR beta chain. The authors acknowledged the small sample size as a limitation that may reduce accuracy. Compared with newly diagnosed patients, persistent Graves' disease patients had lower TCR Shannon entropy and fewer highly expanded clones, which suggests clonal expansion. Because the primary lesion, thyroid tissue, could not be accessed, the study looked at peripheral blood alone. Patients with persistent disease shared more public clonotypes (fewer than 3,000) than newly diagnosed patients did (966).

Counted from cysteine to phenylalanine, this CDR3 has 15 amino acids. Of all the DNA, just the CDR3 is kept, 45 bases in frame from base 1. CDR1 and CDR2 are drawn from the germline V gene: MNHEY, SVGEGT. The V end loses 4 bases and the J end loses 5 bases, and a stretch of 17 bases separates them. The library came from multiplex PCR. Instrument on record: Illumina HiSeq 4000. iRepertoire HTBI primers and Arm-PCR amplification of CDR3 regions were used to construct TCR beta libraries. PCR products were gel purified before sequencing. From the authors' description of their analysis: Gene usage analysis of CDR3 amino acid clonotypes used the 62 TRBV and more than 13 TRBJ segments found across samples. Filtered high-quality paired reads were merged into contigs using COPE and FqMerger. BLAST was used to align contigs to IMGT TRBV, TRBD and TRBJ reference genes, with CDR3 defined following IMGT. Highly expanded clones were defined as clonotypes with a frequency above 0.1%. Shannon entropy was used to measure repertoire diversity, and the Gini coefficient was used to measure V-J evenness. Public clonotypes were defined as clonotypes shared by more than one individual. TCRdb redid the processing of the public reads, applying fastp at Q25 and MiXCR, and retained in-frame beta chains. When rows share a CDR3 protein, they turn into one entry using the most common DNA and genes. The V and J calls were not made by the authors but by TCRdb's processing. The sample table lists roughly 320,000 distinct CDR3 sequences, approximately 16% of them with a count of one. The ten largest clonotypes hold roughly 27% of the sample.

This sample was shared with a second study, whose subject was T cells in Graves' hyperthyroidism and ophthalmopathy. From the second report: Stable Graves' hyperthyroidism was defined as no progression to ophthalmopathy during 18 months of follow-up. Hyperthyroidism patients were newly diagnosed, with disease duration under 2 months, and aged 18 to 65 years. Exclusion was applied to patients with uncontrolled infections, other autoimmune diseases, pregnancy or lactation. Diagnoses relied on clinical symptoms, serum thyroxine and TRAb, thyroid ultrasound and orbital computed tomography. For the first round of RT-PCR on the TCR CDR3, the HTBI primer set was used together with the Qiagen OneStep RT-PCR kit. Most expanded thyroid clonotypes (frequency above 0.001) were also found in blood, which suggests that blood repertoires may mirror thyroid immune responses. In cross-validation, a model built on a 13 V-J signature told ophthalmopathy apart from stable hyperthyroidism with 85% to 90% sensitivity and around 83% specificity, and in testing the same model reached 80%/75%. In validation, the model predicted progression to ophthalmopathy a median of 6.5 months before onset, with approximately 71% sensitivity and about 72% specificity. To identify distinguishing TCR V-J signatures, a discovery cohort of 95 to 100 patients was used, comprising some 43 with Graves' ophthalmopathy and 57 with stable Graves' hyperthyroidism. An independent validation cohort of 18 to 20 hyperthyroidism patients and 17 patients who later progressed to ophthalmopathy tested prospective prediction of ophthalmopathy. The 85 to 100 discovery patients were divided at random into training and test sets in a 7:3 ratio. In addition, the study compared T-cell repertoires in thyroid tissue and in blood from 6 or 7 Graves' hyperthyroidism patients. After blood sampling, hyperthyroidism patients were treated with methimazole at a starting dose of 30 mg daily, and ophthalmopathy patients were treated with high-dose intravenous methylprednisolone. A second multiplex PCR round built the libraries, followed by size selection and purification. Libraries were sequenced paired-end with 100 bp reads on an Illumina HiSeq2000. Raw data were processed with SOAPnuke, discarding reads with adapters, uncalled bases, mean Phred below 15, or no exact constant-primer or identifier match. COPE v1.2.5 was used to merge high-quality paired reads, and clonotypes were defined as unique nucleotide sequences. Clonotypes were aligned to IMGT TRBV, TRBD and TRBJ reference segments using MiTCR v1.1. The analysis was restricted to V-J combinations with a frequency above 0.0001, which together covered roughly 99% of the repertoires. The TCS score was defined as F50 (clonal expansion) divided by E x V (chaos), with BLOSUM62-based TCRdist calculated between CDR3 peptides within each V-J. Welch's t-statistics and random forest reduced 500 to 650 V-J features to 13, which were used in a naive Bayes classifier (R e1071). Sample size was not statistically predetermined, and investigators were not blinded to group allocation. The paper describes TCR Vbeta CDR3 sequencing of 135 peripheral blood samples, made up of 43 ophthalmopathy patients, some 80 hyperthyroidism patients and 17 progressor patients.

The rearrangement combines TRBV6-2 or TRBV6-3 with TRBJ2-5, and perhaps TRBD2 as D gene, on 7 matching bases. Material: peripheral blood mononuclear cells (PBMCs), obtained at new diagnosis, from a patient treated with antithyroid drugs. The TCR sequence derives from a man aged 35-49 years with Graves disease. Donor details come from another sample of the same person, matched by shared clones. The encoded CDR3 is CASSSQEGGGETQYF. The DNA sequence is TGTGCCAGCAGTTCCCAGGAGGGAGGGGGGGAGACCCAGTACTTC.